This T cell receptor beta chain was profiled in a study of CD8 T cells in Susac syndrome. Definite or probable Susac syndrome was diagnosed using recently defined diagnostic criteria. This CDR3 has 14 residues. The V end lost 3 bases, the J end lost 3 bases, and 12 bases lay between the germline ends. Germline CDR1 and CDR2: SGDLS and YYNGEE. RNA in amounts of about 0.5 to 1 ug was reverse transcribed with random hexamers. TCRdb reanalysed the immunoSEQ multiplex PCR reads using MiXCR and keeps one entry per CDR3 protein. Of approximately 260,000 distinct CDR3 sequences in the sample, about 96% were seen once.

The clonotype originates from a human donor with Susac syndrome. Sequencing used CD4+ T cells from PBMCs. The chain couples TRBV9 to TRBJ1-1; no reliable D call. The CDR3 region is CASSGLQRHTEAFF. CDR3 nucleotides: TGTGCCAGCAGCGGATTACAACGACACACTGAAGCTTTCTTT.